The 29 T cell receptor beta chains below all came from one sample that was sequenced in a study of blood T cells in healthy people across ages. A sample-barcoded 5' primer and a J-beta primer mix were used in a second PCR of about 7 to 11 cycles. MiXCR was run by TCRdb on the 5' RACE reads, yielding one entry per CDR3 protein. The sample holds 700,000 to 850,000 distinct CDR3 sequences, under 40% seen once. Specimen: blood. These receptors came from a man between 18 and 35 years old in good health.

About this clonotype itself: Mismatch with germline at one junction end may stem from a read error. The chain has TRBV7-9 and TRBJ1-1; D gene ambiguous. The CDR3 has 15 residues. Germline lookup yields CDR1 SEHNR and CDR2 FQNEAQ (reference sequence). DNA of the CDR3: TGTGCCAGCAACTTAGTTGGGATGAGGGACACTGAAGCTTTCTTT. It translates to CASNLVGMRDTEAFF.

The chain joins TRBV12-3 or TRBV12-4 to TRBJ2-1; D is perhaps TRBD1 (6 bases). V lost 5 bases and J lost 3, with 14 bases in between. The CDR3 is 15 residues long. This CDR3 is CASSEETGFYNEQFF. In DNA, the CDR3 is TGTGCCAGCAGTGAGGAAACAGGGTTCTACAATGAGCAGTTCTTC.

The chain uses TRBV5-1 and TRBJ2-7; D perhaps matches TRBD2 (5 bases). This CDR3 is 13 amino acids long. Trimming cost V 2 bases and J 7 bases, with 13 bases left between them. Germline loops: CDR1 SGHRS, CDR2 YFSETQ. Here the CDR3 DNA reads TGCGCCAGCAGCTTTCGGACTTTCAATGAGCAGTACTTC. Translated, it gives CASSFRTFNEQYF. Combining the CDR3 with reference TRBV5-1 and TRBJ2-7 gives the whole variable domain KAGVTQTPRYLIKTRGQQVTLSCSPISGHRSVSWYQQTPGQGLQFLFEYFSETQRNKGNFPGRFSGRQFSNSRSEMNVSTLELGDSALYLCASSFRTFNEQYFGPGTRLTVT.

The table lists this clonotype with a count of one. The chain employs TRBV20-1 and TRBJ2-3; D may be TRBD1 (6 bases). The CDR3 loop spans 15 amino acids. The V end lost 6 bases, the J end lost 4 bases, and 20 bases lay between the germline ends. CDR1 is DFQATT, CDR2 SNEGSKA, per germline (reference sequence). CDR3 sequence (DNA): TGCAGTGCCACGGCAGAAAAGGGGGATTCAGATACGCAGTATTTT. Its protein is CSATAEKGDSDTQYF.

This clonotype has at least ten counts. The chain couples TRBV20-1 to TRBJ2-5; TRBD2 matches at 10 bases. CDR1 is DFQATT and CDR2 is SNEGSKA in the germline V gene (reference sequence). The CDR3 spans 15 residues. Unmatched junction bases numbered 8, after V lost 3 bases and J lost 4 bases. The CDR3 region has the DNA TGCAGTGCTAGCCGTCTAGCGGGGGACCCAGAGACCCAGTACTTC. Its protein is CSASRLAGDPETQYF.

The J gene is TRBJ2-3, the V gene TRBV9, with 7 bases identical to TRBD2. Germline V lookup: CDR1 SGDLS, CDR2 YYNGEE. The CDR3 covers 16 residues. V gave up 0 bases and J gave up 2 bases; unmatched junction bases: 6. The CDR3 DNA sequence: TGTGCCAGCAGCGTAGACGCGGGGGAGTTCACAGATACGCAGTATTTT. Protein sequence: CASSVDAGEFTDTQYF.

V is TRBV12-3 or TRBV12-4 and J is TRBJ2-5, with D hard to call. With the DNA end fitting TRBJ2-7 better, the J assignment may be wrong. CDR3 length: 13 residues. Written as DNA, the CDR3 is TGTGCCAGCAGTTTAGATGGGGTGCACGAGCAGTACTTC. Translation gives CASSLDGVHEQYF.

This clonotype is a singleton in its sample. V is TRBV28 and J is TRBJ2-3, with 8 bases matching TRBD1. Trimming took 8 bases from V and 4 from J; bases not matched to a gene: 11. Germline V lookup: CDR1 MDHEN, CDR2 SYDVKM. The CDR3 has 15 residues. CDR3 in amino acids: CASRRTGSLPDTQYF. The CDR3 region has the DNA TGTGCCAGCCGCCGGACAGGGAGCCTCCCAGATACGCAGTATTTT.

This clonotype was recorded a few times. This could be a read error, since a much larger clone is one nucleotide away. The rearrangement joins TRBV12-3 or TRBV12-4 to TRBJ2-1; 11 positions match TRBD2. The length of the CDR3 is 16 residues. V was clipped by 2 bases and J by 7 bases; unmatched bases: 7. This CDR3 reads CASSLIAGGPGNEQFF. DNA for the CDR3: TGTGCCAGCAGTTTAATAGCGGGGGGGCCCGGGAATGAGCAGTTCTTC.

The chain uses TRBV12-3 or TRBV12-4 and TRBJ1-1; tentatively, D is TRBD1 (6 bases). This CDR3 is 17 amino acids long. Between the trimmed V and J ends, which lost 3 bases and 1 base, there was a span of 18 bases. The CDR3 DNA follows: TGTGCCAGCAGTTTCTTTTCGCGTGGACAGCGGAACACTGAAGCTTTCTTT. This sequence encodes CASSFFSRGQRNTEAFF.

This clonotype has just a few counts. CDR3 in DNA: TGTGCCACCAGTGATTTTGGGGGAGGGACAGATACGCAGTATTTT. This sequence encodes CATSDFGGGTDTQYF. The chain is built from TRBV24-1 and TRBJ2-3, with 7 bases aligning to TRBD2. With 1 base clipped from V and 3 bases from J, the junction kept 3 bases outside the gene matches. CDR3 size: 15 residues. The germline CDR1 and CDR2 sequences are KGHDR and SFDVKD.

At least ten counts were recorded for this clonotype. The rearrangement uses TRBV10-2 and TRBJ2-5, with D unresolved. The CDR3 consists of 15 residues. From germline, CDR1 is WSHSY and CDR2 SAAADI. V lost 1 base, J lost 0 bases, and 9 bases lay in between. For the CDR3, the DNA is TGCGCCAGCAGTGAGTTTGCAGCGAACCAAGAGACCCAGTACTTC. Residues: CASSEFAANQETQYF.

The J gene is TRBJ2-7, the V gene TRBV21-1; the table names TRBD2, a call not compared with the DNA. TRBV21-1 counts as a pseudogene. The CDR3 consists of 17 residues. The CDR3 nucleotides are TGTGCCAGCAGCAAAGCCTACAAGGGACTAGCTGGGTGGGAGCAGTACTTC. This sequence encodes CASSKAYKGLAGWEQYF.

The table lists this clonotype with a few counts. This rearrangement joins TRBV15 to TRBJ2-3, with D unclear. V was clipped by 5 bases and J by 0 bases, with 6 bases between them. CDR3 size: 13 residues. CDR1 LNHNV and CDR2 YYDKDF come from the germline V gene (reference sequence). DNA for the CDR3: TGTGCCACCAGCGGTTCTAGCACAGATACGCAGTATTTT. Encoded protein: CATSGSSTDTQYF. Combining the CDR3 with reference TRBV15 and TRBJ2-3 gives the whole variable domain DAMVIQNPRYQVTQFGKPVTLSCSQTLNHNVMYWYQQKSSQAPKLLFHYYDKDFNNEADTPDNFQSRRPNTSFCFLDIRSPGLGDTAMYLCATSGSSTDTQYFGPGTRLTVL.

This clonotype was counted many times. The rearrangement links TRBV24-1 to TRBJ1-2, with no clear D. Trimming stripped 4 bases from V and 6 bases from J, with 8 bases between. This CDR3 spans 12 amino acids. Germline V gene lookup returns CDR1 KGHDR and CDR2 SFDVKD. This chain's CDR3 is CATSEGTDGYTF. For the CDR3, the DNA is TGTGCCACCAGTGAGGGAACAGATGGCTACACCTTC.

This clonotype has at least ten counts. This chain connects TRBV12-3 or TRBV12-4 to TRBJ2-5, with a possible D match to TRBD2 (5 bases). The CDR3 covers 14 residues. V lost 8 bases to trimming and J lost 2 bases, with 15 bases between them. The DNA for the CDR3 is TGTGCCAGCGCGCGGGCCTCCTTTCAAGAGACCCAGTACTTC. It codes for CASARASFQETQYF.

This clonotype was picked up a small number of times. The chain employs TRBV20-1 and TRBJ1-2; the D gene is possibly TRBD1 (5 bases). V was clipped by 5 bases and J by 2 bases, with 9 bases between them. The CDR3 has 12 residues. CDR1 is DFQATT, CDR2 SNEGSKA, per germline (reference sequence). The CDR3 region is CSAQRQNYGYTF. DNA of the CDR3: TGCAGTGCTCAGCGACAGAACTATGGCTACACCTTC.

The chain couples TRBV5-1 to TRBJ2-3, with D unclear. The germline CDR1 and CDR2 sequences are SGHRS and YFSETQ. There are 16 residues in the CDR3. Trimming removed 0 bases from V and 0 bases from J, with 11 bases in between. CDR3 in DNA: TGCGCCAGCAGCTTGGGGCTGGACCTCAGCACAGATACGCAGTATTTT. Amino acids: CASSLGLDLSTDTQYF. The entire variable domain, with the rest obtained from reference TRBV5-1 and TRBJ2-3, is as follows: KAGVTQTPRYLIKTRGQQVTLSCSPISGHRSVSWYQQTPGQGLQFLFEYFSETQRNKGNFPGRFSGRQFSNSRSEMNVSTLELGDSALYLCASSLGLDLSTDTQYFGPGTRLTVL.

The CDR3 DNA reads as TGTGCCAGCAGTTCGTCCTCGACAGGGAACCCTGTCGACATTCAGTACTTC. Its translation: CASSSSSTGNPVDIQYF. The chain uses TRBV12-3 or TRBV12-4 and TRBJ2-4, with 7 bases matching TRBD1. The CDR3 is 17 amino acids. The V segment lost 4 bases and the J segment 8 bases; nucleotides outside the gene matches: 17.

This rearrangement joins TRBV27 to TRBJ2-7; 8 bases fit TRBD1. V lost 2 bases to trimming and J lost 3 bases; unmatched junction nucleotides: 6. Germline lookup yields CDR1 MNHEY and CDR2 SMNVEV (reference sequence). This CDR3 spans 15 amino acids. The CDR3 is CASSLGRGPYYEQYF. CDR3 DNA: TGTGCCAGCAGTTTAGGCAGGGGGCCGTACTACGAGCAGTACTTC.

This clonotype was recorded a few times. As DNA, the CDR3 is TGTGCCAGCACCGCTAGCGGTTACTACGAGCAGTACTTC. Translated, it gives CASTASGYYEQYF. The V call is TRBV6-2 or TRBV6-3, the J call TRBJ2-7; 7 bases map to TRBD2. V trimming: 7 bases; J trimming: 3 bases; junction bases outside the gene matches: 6. In germline, CDR1 is MNHEY, CDR2 SVGEGT. The CDR3 length is 13 residues.

This clonotype was counted only a few times. The J gene is TRBJ2-3, the V gene TRBV4-3, with D perhaps given as TRBD1 or TRBD2 (6 bases each). Germline CDR1 is LGHNA and CDR2 is YSLEER. This CDR3 is built from 17 residues. V was trimmed by 0 bases and J by 0 bases, leaving 13 bases between them. The chain's CDR3 is CASSQDLPGASTDTQYF. DNA for the CDR3: TGCGCCAGCAGCCAAGATCTGCCGGGGGCGAGCACAGATACGCAGTATTTT.

This chain joins TRBV29-1 and TRBJ2-5; D possibly corresponds to TRBD1 (6 bases). V was trimmed by 4 bases and J by 11 bases, leaving 29 bases between them. In germline, CDR1 is SQVTM, CDR2 ANQGSEA. The CDR3 spans 16 residues. The CDR3 sequence: CSVGTPAPGAYNEQYF. CDR3 bases: TGCAGCGTTGGTACCCCTGCCCCAGGGGCCTACAATGAGCAGTACTTC.

This clonotype was picked up many times. V is TRBV12-3 or TRBV12-4 and J is TRBJ2-3; D tentatively fits TRBD1 or TRBD2 (5 bases each). V was clipped by 7 bases and J by 6 bases, with 14 bases between them. The CDR3 has 13 amino acids. The CDR3 spells CASTGDGGDTQYF. The CDR3, as DNA: TGTGCCAGCACTGGGGACGGCGGGGATACGCAGTATTTT.

This clonotype showed up many times. The J gene is TRBJ2-1, the V gene TRBV20-1; 12 bases align to TRBD2. V lost 6 bases, J lost 1 base, and 7 bases stayed unmatched. Germline CDR1 reads DFQATT; CDR2 reads SNEGSKA (reference sequence). This CDR3 region has 16 residues. The CDR3: CSASSGGAESYNEQFF. The CDR3, as DNA: TGCAGTGCGTCTAGCGGGGGGGCCGAGTCCTACAATGAGCAGTTCTTC.

This clonotype has just a few counts. This rearrangement joins TRBV6-5 to TRBJ1-5, with 10 positions matching TRBD1. Germline values: CDR1 MNHEY, CDR2 SVGAGI. This CDR3 has 16 amino acids. J was trimmed by 7 bases and V by 4 bases; bases with no gene match: 10. The CDR3 DNA reads TGTGCCAGCAGTTCCATTCGACAGGGGGCTGGACAGCCCCAGCATTTT. Translated: CASSSIRQGAGQPQHF.

This chain joins TRBV7-8 and TRBJ2-7; TRBD2 matches 7 bases. Per the germline V gene, CDR1 is SGHVS and CDR2 is FQNEAQ. The length of the CDR3 is 18 residues. The ends lost 5 bases at V and 2 bases at J; junction bases unmatched: 18. The CDR3 loop is CASSPPREANVDPYEQYF. In nucleotides, the CDR3 is TGTGCCAGCAGCCCTCCCCGGGAGGCGAACGTAGACCCCTACGAGCAGTACTTC.

For this clonotype: This may be a read error, as it is one base from a much larger clone. This likely comes from a read error, as the CDR3 has no conserved phenylalanine or tryptophan at its end. V is TRBV29-1 and J is TRBJ1-1, with TRBD1 matching 8 bases. The CDR3 loop spans 11 amino acids. With V trimmed by 7 bases and J by 6 bases, 4 bases remained unmatched. Germline V gives CDR1 SQVTM, CDR2 ANQGSEA. This CDR3 is CSDNRGAEAFV. For the CDR3, the DNA is TGCAGCGATAACAGGGGGGCTGAAGCTTTCGTT.

The chain carries TRBV6-1 and TRBJ2-7; 7 bases align to TRBD1. From germline, CDR1 is MNHNS and CDR2 SASEGT. The CDR3 loop spans 17 amino acids. Losses at the gene ends were 5 bases for V and 7 bases for J; bases not matched to a gene: 20. CDR3 DNA sequence: TGTGCCAGCAGTACACCCCTAACAGGGGAACTAGGGAATGAGCAGTACTTC. It is translated as CASSTPLTGELGNEQYF.